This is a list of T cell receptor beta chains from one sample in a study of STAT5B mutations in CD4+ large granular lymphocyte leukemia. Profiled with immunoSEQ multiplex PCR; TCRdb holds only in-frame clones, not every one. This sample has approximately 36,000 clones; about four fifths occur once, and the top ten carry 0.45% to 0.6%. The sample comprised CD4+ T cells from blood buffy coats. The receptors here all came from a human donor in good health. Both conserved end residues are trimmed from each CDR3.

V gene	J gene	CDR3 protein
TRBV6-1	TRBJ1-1	ASSERWINTEAF
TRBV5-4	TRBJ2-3	ASSRLAGSTDTQY
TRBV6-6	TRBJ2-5	ASSYGTGQETQY
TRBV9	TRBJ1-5	ASSVAVGVNQPQH
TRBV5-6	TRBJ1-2	ASSLQTPSGYT
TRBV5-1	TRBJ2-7	ASSLDGTSYEQY
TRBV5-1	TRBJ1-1	ASSLNGAYTEAF
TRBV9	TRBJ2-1	ASSVGSGGASEQF
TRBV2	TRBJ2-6	ASSEWAGANVLT
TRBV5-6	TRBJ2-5	ASSWEETQY
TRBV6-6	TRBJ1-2	ASSETGYGYT
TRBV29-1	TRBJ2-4	SVSPSGKEQNIQY
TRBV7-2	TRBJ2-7	ASSQTSFNEQY
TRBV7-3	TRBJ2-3	ASSFEGSGSRLDTQY
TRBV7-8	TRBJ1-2	ASSLGGAWGYT
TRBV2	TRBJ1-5	ASRGTVYSNQPQH
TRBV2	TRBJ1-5	ASSQTAGQRRGNQPQH
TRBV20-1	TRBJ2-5	SASWETQY